The 31 T cell receptor beta chains below were found in one sample sequenced in a study of molecular identifiers for immune sequencing clone quantification. Each CDR3 protein is one row after TCRdb ran MiXCR on the PCR reads. Of around 8,600 distinct CDR3 sequences listed, roughly an eighth are singletons. The material sequenced was naive CD8+ T cells from blood, with Jurkat cell RNA spiked in. The subset here: FACS-sorted CD8+CD4-CCR7+CD45RA+ naive T cells. Receptors were obtained from a human donor in good health. Some libraries in this study had Jurkat cell RNA spiked in.

The chain links TRBV28 to TRBJ2-1; 10 bases agree with TRBD1. Trimming took 2 bases from V and 7 from J; bases not matched to a gene: 2. Germline CDR1 reads MDHEN; CDR2 reads SYDVKM. This CDR3 is 14 amino acids long. This CDR3 reads CASSLDRGLNEQFF. In DNA, the CDR3 is TGTGCCAGCAGTTTAGACAGGGGGCTAAATGAGCAGTTCTTC.

Points on this clonotype: One junction end does not reproduce the germline sequence, and a read error may be involved. The rearrangement links TRBV27 to TRBJ2-3; no clear D gene. CDR3 length: 12 residues. Germline V gene sequence: CDR1 MNHEY, CDR2 SMNVEV (reference sequence). In DNA form, the CDR3 reads TGTGCCAGCGGTTCACTCCCAGATACGCAGTACTTT. Protein sequence: CASGSLPDTQYF.

The chain links TRBV7-6 to TRBJ2-7; weak D call: TRBD1 (5 bases). Trimming pared 5 bases from V and 9 bases from J, leaving 17 bases between. This CDR3 has 13 residues. From germline, CDR1 is SGHVS and CDR2 FNYEAQ. CDR3 bases: TGTGCCAGCAGCCTCCTAGGGGTGGGCGGGCAGTACTTC. Translation: CASSLLGVGGQYF.

This clonotype was counted ten times or more. The V and J genes are TRBV28 and TRBJ2-1, with 7 positions matching TRBD2. CDR3 size: 15 residues. Trimming removed 1 base from V and 5 bases from J; junction bases left unmatched: 5. Per germline, CDR1 MDHEN and CDR2 SYDVKM. The CDR3 coding sequence is TGTGCCAGCAGTTTATTGGGGGGGGATCACAATGAGCAGTTCTTC. Amino acid sequence: CASSLLGGDHNEQFF.

This clonotype is deemed medium-sized. V and J are TRBV2 and TRBJ2-5; no reliable D call. The CDR3 has 12 amino acids. The germline gives CDR1 SNHLY, CDR2 FYNNEI. Trimming took off 8 bases at V and 0 bases at J, with 7 bases between the two ends. CDR3 nucleotides: TGTGCCAGCTCAGGACACCAAGAGACCCAGTACTTC. Protein product: CASSGHQETQYF.

With regard to this clonotype: A much larger clone lies one base from this, so it may be a read error. J is TRBJ1-1 and V is TRBV2; no clear D gene. The CDR3 runs 13 residues. V gave up 6 bases and J gave up 0 bases, with 8 bases separating them. CDR1 and CDR2 (germline): SNHLY, FYNNEI. CDR3 DNA sequence: TGTGCCAGCAGAAATATGTTGAACACTGAAGCTTTCTTT. Amino acids: CASRNMLNTEAFF. Using reference TRBV2 and TRBJ1-1 for the parts outside the CDR3, the full variable domain is EPEVTQTPSHQVTQMGQEVILRCVPISNHLYFYWYRQILGQKVEFLVSFYNNEISEKSEIFDDQFSVERPDGSNFTLKIRSTKLEDSAMYFCASRNMLNTEAFFGQGTRLTVV.

This clonotype was counted many times. The chain carries TRBV3-1 and TRBJ2-3; TRBD2 is a possible D gene (5 bases). The CDR3 totals 18 residues. V was pared by 0 bases and J by 4 bases, with 20 bases between. Looked up from germline, CDR1 is LGHDT and CDR2 is YNNKEL (reference sequence). The CDR3 region has the DNA TGTGCCAGCAGCCAAGAGTTTTTGACTACCAAAGATTCAGATACGCAGTATTTT. Translation: CASSQEFLTTKDSDTQYF.

Relative to its sample, this clonotype is medium-sized. The V gene is TRBV7-9, the J gene TRBJ2-7; TRBD2 is a possible D gene (5 bases). The CDR3 consists of 12 residues. V lost 5 bases to trimming and J lost 4 bases, with 9 bases between them. Germline CDR1 reads SEHNR; CDR2 reads FQNEAQ (reference sequence). CDR3 in DNA: TGTGCCAGCAGCACGGGGTTATACGAGCAGTACTTC. The encoded protein is CASSTGLYEQYF.

This clonotype came up a few times. The chain recombines TRBV20-1 with TRBJ2-1; D perhaps matches TRBD2 (6 bases). V dropped 6 bases and J dropped 0 bases, with 12 bases sitting between them. In germline, CDR1 is DFQATT, CDR2 SNEGSKA (reference sequence). This CDR3 is built from 14 residues. The chain's CDR3 is CSAEDGSSYNEQFF. CDR3 coding DNA: TGCAGTGCCGAGGACGGGAGCTCCTACAATGAGCAGTTCTTC.

A remark on this clonotype: This may come from a read error, since a much larger clone is one base off. No conserved phenylalanine or tryptophan is present at the end of the CDR3, so a read error is the likely explanation. The genes are TRBV9 and TRBJ1-1, with D perhaps matching TRBD1 (5 bases). This CDR3 has 14 residues. Germline CDR1 is SGDLS and CDR2 is YYNGEE. Deletions cut 0 bases from V and 4 bases from J, with 10 bases between. The CDR3 DNA follows: TGTGCCAGCAGCGTAGCAGGGTTGTCCACTGAAGCTTTCCTT. Translation: CASSVAGLSTEAFL.

Relative to its sample, this clonotype is medium-sized. The chain uses TRBV20-1 and TRBJ2-6; 7 nucleotides agree with TRBD1. In germline, CDR1 is DFQATT, CDR2 SNEGSKA (reference sequence). Trimming at V came to 2 bases and at J to 0 bases, leaving 13 bases not matched to a gene. This CDR3 is 19 amino acids long. In DNA, the CDR3 is TGCAGTGCTAGACTACCCACCAGGGACAGCTACTCTGGGGCCAACGTCCTGACTTTC. Encoded protein: CSARLPTRDSYSGANVLTF.

This clonotype was detected many times. This chain links TRBV6-2 or TRBV6-3 with TRBJ2-1; D is unclear. V lost 5 bases, J lost 9 bases, and 8 bases lay in between. The length of the CDR3 is 11 residues. Germline V gene lookup returns CDR1 MNHEY and CDR2 SVGEGT. CDR3 region: CASSQQGEQFF. The CDR3 nucleotides read TGTGCCAGCAGTCAACAAGGTGAGCAGTTCTTC.

In its sample, this clonotype ranks as medium-sized. The CDR3 spells CASSLTGGAADTQYF. The CDR3 DNA sequence: TGTGCCAGCAGCTTAACAGGGGGCGCCGCAGATACGCAGTATTTT. V and J are TRBV27 and TRBJ2-3; 9 positions agree with TRBD1. Germline CDR1 MNHEY, CDR2 SMNVEV (reference sequence). J gave up 4 bases and V 6 bases, and 8 bases lay outside the gene matches. The CDR3 is 15 amino acids.

As for this clonotype: This may stem from a read error, because a much larger clone lies one nucleotide away. V gene TRBV27 combines with J gene TRBJ2-7; no firm D call. V dropped 4 bases and J dropped 0 bases, with 10 bases sitting between them. The germline V gene encodes CDR1 MNHEY and CDR2 SMNVEV (reference sequence). This CDR3 is 14 amino acids long. DNA for the CDR3: TGTGCCAGCAGTTCTACAGCTGTCTCCTACGAGCAGTACTTC. Translation: CASSSTAVSYEQYF.

In its sample, this clonotype was seen many times. J is TRBJ2-7 and V is TRBV28; 9 bases are a match to TRBD1. The CDR3 loop spans 16 amino acids. Trimming removed 3 bases from V and 3 bases from J; junction bases left unmatched: 9. The germline CDR1 and CDR2 sequences are MDHEN and SYDVKM. CDR3 bases: TGTGCCAGCAGTTTCCCCTGGACAGGGGAAGACTACGAGCAGTACTTC. It encodes CASSFPWTGEDYEQYF.

Many counts were recorded for this clonotype. The DNA for the CDR3 is TGCGCCAGCAGCCAAGATAGATTTCGGAACACTGAAGCTTTCTTT. It codes for CASSQDRFRNTEAFF. The chain has TRBV4-3 and TRBJ1-1; no clear D. V lost 0 bases and J lost 1, with 9 bases in between. The CDR3 loop spans 15 amino acids. The germline V gene encodes CDR1 LGHNA and CDR2 YSLEER.

This clonotype is labeled medium-sized. CDR3 bases: TGTGCCAGCAGTCAAATCTTTACCACCACAGTAGCTTTCTTT. It translates to CASSQIFTTTVAFF. The gene calls are TRBV27 and TRBJ1-1, with D unclear. The V gene lost 5 bases and the J gene lost 10 bases, with 20 bases spanning the gap. The CDR3 spans 14 residues. Germline CDR1 MNHEY, CDR2 SMNVEV (reference sequence).

The CDR3 loop is CASSFPMGGETQYF. CDR3 coding DNA: TGTGCCAGCAGTTTTCCCATGGGGGGAGAGACCCAGTACTTC. The chain is built from TRBV12-3 or TRBV12-4 and TRBJ2-5; tentative D call: TRBD2 (6 bases). V gave up 3 bases and J gave up 4 bases, with 12 bases separating them. The CDR3 length is 14 residues.

The chain employs TRBV6-5 and TRBJ2-5, with TRBD1 as a possible D gene (5 bases). The CDR3 has 15 residues. Germline V lookup: CDR1 MNHEY, CDR2 SVGAGI. Between the trimmed V and J ends, which lost 5 bases and 2 bases, there was a span of 15 bases. This CDR3 reads CASSQRQSQQETQYF. CDR3 nucleotide sequence: TGTGCCAGCAGTCAGCGACAGAGCCAACAAGAGACCCAGTACTTC.

The table lists this clonotype with many counts. The V gene is TRBV9, the J gene TRBJ1-3; D not certain. The CDR3 sequence is 15 residues long. Trimming removed 2 bases from V and 0 bases from J, with 9 bases in between. Germline values: CDR1 SGDLS, CDR2 YYNGEE. CDR3 bases: TGTGCCAGCAGCGTGGGCACCGACTCTGGAAACACCATATATTTT. Its translation is CASSVGTDSGNTIYF.

By sample share, this clonotype is medium-sized (0.01 to 0.1%). J is TRBJ1-1 and V is TRBV29-1, with D hard to call. The CDR3 totals 11 residues. The V and J ends lost 3 bases and 0 bases respectively, with 2 bases between them. The germline V gene has CDR1 SQVTM and CDR2 ANQGSEA. The CDR3 spells CSVEMNTEAFF. The CDR3 nucleotides are TGCAGCGTTGAGATGAACACTGAAGCTTTCTTT.

Relative to its sample, this clonotype is medium-sized. The V call is TRBV12-3 or TRBV12-4, the J call TRBJ2-3; D remains unclear. The CDR3 is made up of 14 amino acids. V lost 6 bases and J lost 2, with 12 bases in between. This CDR3 reads CASSPRTDTDTQYF. The DNA for the CDR3 is TGTGCCAGCAGCCCCAGGACGGACACAGATACGCAGTATTTT.

This clonotype came up once. It may be a read error: a sequence one base away is much more abundant. The chain uses TRBV27 and TRBJ2-2; a possible D gene is TRBD2 (6 bases). From germline, CDR1 is MNHEY and CDR2 SMNVEV (reference sequence). CDR3 length equals 15 residues. Written as DNA, the CDR3 is TGTGCCAGCAGTTTTGGCGGGAAGAACACCGGGGAGCCGTTTTTT. Translating gives CASSFGGKNTGEPFF.

Many counts were recorded for this clonotype. The chain combines TRBV11-2 with TRBJ2-5, with 8 bases fitting TRBD1. Trimming cost V 4 bases and J 4 bases; bases outside gene matches: 8. Germline assignment: CDR1 SGHAT and CDR2 FQNNGV. The CDR3 is 15 residues long. The CDR3 here is CASSSTGDEGETQYF. CDR3 sequence (DNA): TGTGCCAGCAGCTCGACAGGGGACGAGGGAGAGACCCAGTACTTC.

The CDR3: CATGTVGWGPQHF. CDR3 DNA sequence: TGTGCCACCGGGACGGTGGGTTGGGGGCCCCAGCATTTT. The rearrangement links TRBV19 to TRBJ1-5; possibly TRBD1 for D (5 bases). Germline loops: CDR1 LNHDA, CDR2 SQIVND (reference sequence). The CDR3 runs to 13 residues. V shed 10 bases and J shed 9 bases, with 19 bases lying between them.

This clonotype occurred many times. The chain uses TRBV6-2 or TRBV6-3 and TRBJ2-1; 7 nucleotides line up with TRBD2. V shed 2 bases and J 0 bases; nucleotides not matched to a gene: 4. The CDR3 covers 16 residues. From germline, CDR1 is MNHEY and CDR2 SVGEGT. CDR3 loop: CASSYTLAPSYNEQFF. CDR3 DNA sequence: TGTGCCAGCAGTTACACACTAGCGCCCTCCTACAATGAGCAGTTCTTC.

Within the sample, this clonotype is medium-sized. This rearrangement joins TRBV29-1 to TRBJ2-3, with D uncertain. This CDR3 comprises 12 residues. Germline values: CDR1 SQVTM, CDR2 ANQGSEA. The chain's CDR3 is CSSIGNTDTQYF. As DNA, the CDR3 is TGCAGTTCAATTGGAAACACCGATACGCAGTATTTT.

This chain uses TRBV7-6 with TRBJ1-3; the D is unclear. V lost 4 bases and J 6 bases, leaving 10 bases between the germline ends. This CDR3 is 13 amino acids long. CDR1 is SGHVS, CDR2 FNYEAQ, per germline. The CDR3 here is CASSSETVNTIYF. The CDR3 DNA is TGTGCCAGCAGCTCTGAGACCGTAAACACCATATATTTT.

In its sample, this clonotype is medium-sized. The rearrangement joins TRBV7-2 to TRBJ2-5; 7 bases match TRBD2. The CDR3 length is 14 residues. V lost 4 bases and J lost 2; bases outside the gene matches: 4. Germline CDR1 reads SGHTA; CDR2 reads FQGNSA. The CDR3 sequence: CASSSWGGQETQYF. DNA for the CDR3: TGTGCCAGCAGCTCCTGGGGGGGTCAAGAGACCCAGTACTTC.

This clonotype ranks as medium-sized (0.01 to 0.1%). V gene TRBV7-3 combines with J gene TRBJ2-1; TRBD1 matches 9 bases. The germline V gene has CDR1 SGHTA and CDR2 FQGTGA. The V gene end was trimmed by 5 bases and the J gene end by 5 bases; junction bases not matched to a gene: 10. The CDR3 sequence is 16 residues long. Here the CDR3 reads CASSAYRGPPDNEQFF. The CDR3 nucleotides read TGTGCCAGCAGCGCATACAGGGGGCCCCCCGACAATGAGCAGTTCTTC.

The sample holds many counts of this clonotype. This chain connects TRBV25-1 to TRBJ2-1, with D perhaps TRBD1 (6 bases). The CDR3 runs to 15 residues. The germline V gene encodes CDR1 MGHDK and CDR2 SYGVNS. V dropped 5 bases and J dropped 4 bases, with 15 bases sitting between them. The CDR3, as DNA: TGTGCCAGCAGTATACAGGGTCTTCCTTACAATGAGCAGTTCTTC. Its translation: CASSIQGLPYNEQFF.